One sample yielded the 12 T cell receptor beta chains listed below, sequenced in a study of T-cell reconstitution after alpha-beta-depleted transplantation in children. The TCRbeta library incorporated unique molecular identifiers. One entry per CDR3 protein, called by TCRdb with MiXCR from the PCR reads. This sample has 530,000 or so distinct CDR3 sequences, with 27% found just once. Sequenced material: PBMCs, taken before TCRalphabeta/CD19-depleted stem cell transplant. The receptors were gathered from a boy under two years old with Wiskott-Aldrich syndrome, due to receive a stem cell transplant.

The chain is built from TRBV30 and TRBJ2-7, with 7 bases fitting TRBD1. V shed 1 base, J shed 0 bases, and the junction held 6 bases outside the gene matches. Germline loops: CDR1 GTSNPN, CDR2 SVGIG (reference sequence). The CDR3 length is 15 residues. Written as DNA, the CDR3 is TGTGCCTGGAGTGACGGGACAGCGGACTCCTACGAGCAGTACTTC. Translated: CAWSDGTADSYEQYF.

The chain combines TRBV20-1 with TRBJ2-3; no clear D. The CDR3 runs to 13 residues. The V end lost 6 bases, the J end lost 4 bases, and 14 bases lay between the germline ends. Germline V gives CDR1 DFQATT, CDR2 SNEGSKA (reference sequence). The CDR3 loop reads CSAPDRMADTQYF. DNA for the CDR3: TGCAGTGCCCCGGACCGTATGGCAGATACGCAGTATTTT.

This clonotype was seen only a few times. The chain recombines TRBV9 with TRBJ2-6, with TRBD2 matching 12 bases. The J segment lost 2 bases and the V segment lost 2 bases, leaving 2 bases of the junction unmatched. The CDR3 has 17 residues. Germline CDR1 SGDLS, CDR2 YYNGEE. The CDR3 sequence: CASSVLAGGPGANVLTF. As DNA, the CDR3 is TGTGCCAGCAGCGTCCTAGCGGGAGGGCCTGGGGCCAACGTCCTGACTTTC.

The chain couples TRBV5-1 to TRBJ2-1; tentative D call: TRBD1 (6 bases). The germline CDR1 and CDR2 sequences are SGHRS and YFSETQ. Trimming pared 2 bases from V and 9 bases from J, leaving 9 bases between. The CDR3 runs 12 residues. CDR3 sequence (DNA): TGCGCCAGCAGCTTCCCCAGGGGTGAGCAGTTCTTC. Translating gives CASSFPRGEQFF.

The chain recombines TRBV9 with TRBJ1-2; 8 bases map to TRBD1. Unmatched junction bases numbered 4, after V lost 0 bases and J lost 6 bases. The CDR3 loop spans 14 amino acids. Germline-derived CDR1 and CDR2 are SGDLS and YYNGEE. CDR3 protein: CASSVEPGGDGYTF. The CDR3 coding sequence is TGTGCCAGCAGCGTAGAGCCAGGGGGCGATGGCTACACCTTC.

The chain uses TRBV18 and TRBJ1-3; D remains unclear. This CDR3 region has 14 residues. Trimming stripped 1 base from V and 2 bases from J, with 6 bases between. Germline assignment: CDR1 KGHSH and CDR2 LQKENI. The CDR3 region has the DNA TGTGCCAGCTCACCACAGGGAACTGGAAACACCATATATTTT. It is translated as CASSPQGTGNTIYF.

The chain has TRBV19 and TRBJ1-5; D possibly corresponds to TRBD1 (6 bases). Germline V CDR1 and CDR2: LNHDA, SQIVND (reference sequence). V dropped 4 bases and J dropped 1 base, with 17 bases sitting between them. The CDR3 contains 17 residues. The CDR3 DNA sequence: TGTGCCAGTAGTAAGCTGGCTGGGGGCAAGAGCAATCAGCCCCAGCATTTT. Its translation is CASSKLAGGKSNQPQHF.

This clonotype has just a few counts. The chain couples TRBV15 to TRBJ2-7, with D possibly being TRBD2 (5 bases). The V gene's germline CDR1 is LNHNV and CDR2 YYDKDF (reference sequence). V was shortened by 3 bases and J by 6 bases, with 18 bases between the two germline ends. The CDR3 runs 15 residues. The CDR3 DNA reads as TGTGCCACCAGCAGGCTACTAGTAATGTCTGGCGAGCAGTACTTC. Amino acid sequence: CATSRLLVMSGEQYF.

This rearrangement joins TRBV9 to TRBJ2-2, with D possibly being TRBD1 or TRBD2 (5 bases each). The length of the CDR3 is 16 residues. The germline V gene encodes CDR1 SGDLS and CDR2 YYNGEE. Deletions cut 2 bases from V and 0 bases from J, with 11 bases between. CDR3 bases: TGTGCCAGCAGCGTCGGGACGGACGCGAACACCGGGGAGCTGTTTTTT. Translating gives CASSVGTDANTGELFF.

This rearrangement joins TRBV4-2 to TRBJ1-2; tentatively, D is TRBD1 (6 bases). V lost 1 base to trimming and J lost 8 bases, with 23 bases between them. This CDR3 is 17 amino acids long. Germline CDR1 reads LGHNA; CDR2 reads YNFKEQ. DNA of the CDR3: TGTGCCAGCAGCCAAGTCTCAGGGACACGGGGTTTAGACGGCTACACCTTC. Translating it yields CASSQVSGTRGLDGYTF.

This clonotype was counted a few times. The V gene is TRBV12-3 or TRBV12-4, the J gene TRBJ2-1, with TRBD2 identical over 7 bases. V was clipped by 6 bases and J by 5 bases; unmatched bases: 22. CDR3 size: 19 residues. CDR3 DNA: TGTGCCAGCAGCCAAACTTTAATGAACCTAGCGGAGAGGGACAATGAGCAGTTCTTC. It specifies CASSQTLMNLAERDNEQFF.

This clonotype has just a few counts. The chain employs TRBV3-1 and TRBJ1-1, with TRBD1 identical over 9 bases. Germline loops: CDR1 LGHDT, CDR2 YNNKEL (reference sequence). The CDR3 contains 14 residues. V lost 3 bases and J lost 10; bases outside the gene matches: 9. For the CDR3, the DNA is TGTGCCAGCAGCCACCTCACAGGGGGCGCCGCAGCTTTCTTT. The encoded protein is CASSHLTGGAAAFF.